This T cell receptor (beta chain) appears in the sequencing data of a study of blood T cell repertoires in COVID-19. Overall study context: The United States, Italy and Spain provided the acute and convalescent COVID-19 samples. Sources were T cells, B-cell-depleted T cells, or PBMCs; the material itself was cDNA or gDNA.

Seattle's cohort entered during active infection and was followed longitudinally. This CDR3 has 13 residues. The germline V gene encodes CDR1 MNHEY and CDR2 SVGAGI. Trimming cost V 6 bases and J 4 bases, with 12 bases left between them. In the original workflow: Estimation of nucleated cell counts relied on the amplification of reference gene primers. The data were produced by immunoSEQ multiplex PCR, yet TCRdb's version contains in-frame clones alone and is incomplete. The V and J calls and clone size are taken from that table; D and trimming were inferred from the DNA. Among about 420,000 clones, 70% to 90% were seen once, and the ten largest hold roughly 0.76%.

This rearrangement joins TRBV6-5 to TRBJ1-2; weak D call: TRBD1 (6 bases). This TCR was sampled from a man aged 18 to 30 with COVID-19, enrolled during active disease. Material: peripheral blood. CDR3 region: CASSPGQSYGYTF. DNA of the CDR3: TGTGCCAGCAGCCCAGGACAGAGCTATGGCTACACCTTC.